The 8 T cell receptor beta chains listed next were all sequenced from one sample in a study of control samples from healthy donors and cancer patients. Some clones are missing from TCRdb's copy, which holds only in-frame ones; the method was immunoSEQ multiplex PCR. The sample includes around 110,000 clones, more than 75% of them seen just once. What was sequenced was blood. These receptors all stem from a woman in her 70s in good health.

This rearrangement joins TRBV2 to TRBJ1-6; D uncertain. Per germline, CDR1 SNHLY and CDR2 FYNNEI. Trimming shortened V by 3 bases and J by 5 bases, and 8 bases separated the two germline ends. The CDR3 loop spans 14 amino acids. The CDR3 bases are TGTGCCAGCAGTGAGATAAGGCATAATTCACCCCTCCACTTT. This gives the protein CASSEIRHNSPLHF.

The chain links TRBV3-1 (or the pseudogene TRBV3-2) to TRBJ2-2, with D tentatively TRBD2 (5 bases). The CDR3 is made up of 17 amino acids. Trimming pared 1 base from V and 1 base from J, leaving 13 bases between. From germline, CDR1 is LGHDT and CDR2 YNNKEL (reference sequence). The CDR3 DNA is TGTGCCAGCAGCCAAGTATTGTGGGAGAGGAACACCGGGGAGCTGTTTTTT. It codes for CASSQVLWERNTGELFF.

The chain uses TRBV15 and TRBJ1-4; D ambiguous. V lost 1 base to trimming and J lost 8 bases, with 11 bases between them. This CDR3 is built from 14 residues. Germline CDR1 LNHNV, CDR2 YYDKDF (reference sequence). The CDR3 coding sequence is TGTGCCACCAGCAGAGTTCGTACAGCCGAAAAACTGTTTTTT. Translated: CATSRVRTAEKLFF. The full variable domain, with the rest looked up from reference TRBV15 and TRBJ1-4, is DAMVIQNPRYQVTQFGKPVTLSCSQTLNHNVMYWYQQKSSQAPKLLFHYYDKDFNNEADTPDNFQSRRPNTSFCFLDIRSPGLGDTAMYLCATSRVRTAEKLFFGSGTQLSVL.

The J gene is TRBJ1-4, the V gene TRBV27; unclear D gene. V lost 5 bases, J lost 2 bases, and 15 bases lay in between. The germline CDR1 and CDR2 sequences are MNHEY and SMNVEV (reference sequence). The CDR3 has 16 amino acids. CDR3: CASSEDPGSTNEKLFF. The CDR3, as DNA: TGTGCCAGCAGTGAGGACCCGGGGTCGACTAATGAAAAACTGTTTTTT.

The chain combines TRBV6-5 with TRBJ2-1; tentative D call: TRBD2 (7 bases). Germline V gene lookup returns CDR1 MNHEY and CDR2 SVGAGI. Trimming shortened V by 6 bases and J by 6 bases, and 12 bases separated the two germline ends. The CDR3 loop spans 13 amino acids. As DNA, the CDR3 is TGTGCCAGCAGGGGGGGCGGGAGCAATGAGCAGTTCTTC. It yields the protein CASRGGGSNEQFF.

V and J are TRBV11-2 and TRBJ1-1, with D uncertain. The germline gives CDR1 SGHAT, CDR2 FQNNGV. V was clipped by 1 base and J by 9 bases, with 9 bases between them. The CDR3 contains 12 residues. The CDR3 DNA is TGTGCCAGCAGCTTAGTGTCGCGACAAGCTTTCTTT. Protein: CASSLVSRQAFF.

This clone has just a few counts. The chain couples TRBV11-2 to TRBJ1-5, with TRBD1 matching over 7 bases. The J segment lost 3 bases and the V segment lost 5 bases, leaving 1 base of the junction unmatched. This CDR3 contains 13 residues. Germline CDR1 and CDR2: SGHAT and FQNNGV. CDR3 nucleotide sequence: TGTGCCAGCAGCGGGACAGACAATCAGCCCCAGCATTTT. It specifies CASSGTDNQPQHF.

The V call is TRBV11-2, the J call TRBJ2-7; weak D call: TRBD2 (6 bases). This CDR3 is 14 amino acids long. Germline-derived CDR1 and CDR2 are SGHAT and FQNNGV. V shed 0 bases and J shed 4 bases, with 10 bases lying between them. CDR3 DNA sequence: TGTGCCAGCAGCTTAGAATCGGCGGGGTACGAGCAGTACTTC. Amino acids: CASSLESAGYEQYF.